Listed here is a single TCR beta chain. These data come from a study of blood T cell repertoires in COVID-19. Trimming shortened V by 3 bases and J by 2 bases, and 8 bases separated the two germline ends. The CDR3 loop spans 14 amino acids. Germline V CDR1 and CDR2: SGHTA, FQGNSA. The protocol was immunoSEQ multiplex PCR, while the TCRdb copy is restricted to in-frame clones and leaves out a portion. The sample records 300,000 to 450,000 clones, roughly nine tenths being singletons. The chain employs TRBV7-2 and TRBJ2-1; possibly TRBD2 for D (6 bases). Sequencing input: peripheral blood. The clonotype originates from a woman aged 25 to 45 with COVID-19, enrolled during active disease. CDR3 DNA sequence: TGTGCCAGCAGCTTCCTAGCGACCTACAATGAGCAGTTCTTC. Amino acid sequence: CASSFLATYNEQFF.